This T cell receptor beta chain comes out of a study of blood T cell repertoires in COVID-19. In the study overall: The United States, Italy and Spain provided the acute and convalescent COVID-19 samples. In each case, the material was cDNA or gDNA derived from T cells, B-cell-depleted T cells, or PBMCs.

This CDR3 contains 15 residues. The V gene end was trimmed by 3 bases and the J gene end by 6 bases; junction bases not matched to a gene: 10. Looked up from germline, CDR1 is LNHDA and CDR2 is SQIVND (reference sequence). Here immunoSEQ multiplex PCR was the method, and the copy in TCRdb shows in-frame clones only, minus some. The sample shows under 75,000 clones, 80% to 90% of them seen only once. This chain uses TRBV19 with TRBJ1-1; 7 bases fit TRBD1. Input material: peripheral blood. This sequence originates from a man aged 45 to 65 with acute or convalescent COVID-19. CDR3 nucleotides: TGTGCCAGTAGTATCCGCGATACAGGGGCCCCTGAAGCTTTCTTT. It translates to CASSIRDTGAPEAFF.